This TCR beta chain was identified during a study of blood T cell repertoires in COVID-19. Study context: The origin of the acute and convalescent COVID-19 samples was the United States, Italy and Spain. T cells, B-cell-depleted T cells, or PBMCs provided the cDNA or gDNA that served as material.

The CDR3 extends over 16 amino acids. The trim removed 0 bases at V and 3 bases at J, leaving 3 bases unmatched. Germline V gene sequence: CDR1 SGHDT, CDR2 YYEEEE. Original data processing: Using reference gene primer amplification, nucleated cell counts were estimated. TCRdb's copy holds only in-frame clones and misses some; the assay was immunoSEQ multiplex PCR. From that table come the V and J calls and clone size; the DNA was used to work out D and trimming. The data show about 91,000 clones, around 79% seen once. This clone showed up just once. The chain links TRBV5-6 to TRBJ2-7; 13 nucleotides align to TRBD2. Sample: peripheral blood. The sequence was obtained from an elderly woman with acute or convalescent COVID-19. CDR3 DNA: TGTGCCAGCAGCTTGGGGGGACTAGCGGGATACTACGAGCAGTACTTC. Translation: CASSLGGLAGYYEQYF.